This T cell receptor (beta chain) is drawn from a study of memory CD4+ T cells and cytomegalovirus serostatus. Findings and caveats of the study: A US-trained random forest predicted CMV serostatus with median AUC around 0.91.

Profiling relied on immunoSEQ multiplex PCR, and the TCRdb table lists in-frame clones only, not all of them. This sample has about 82,000 clones, with roughly 80% found just once. Looked up from germline, CDR1 is MNHEY and CDR2 is SVGAGI. The CDR3 is made up of 16 amino acids. Trimming removed 0 bases from V and 8 bases from J, with 19 bases in between. The sort gate was single viable CD3+CD4+CD8-CD45RO+ cells for memory CD4+ T cells. Serostatus was set by detecting CMV pp150, pp28, p38, p52 IgG. On this clone itself: No antigen is known for it.

The sequence derives from an adult in good health and CMV-seronegative. The sequencing sample was made of memory CD4+ T cells from blood. The V and J genes are TRBV6-5 and TRBJ1-2, with D maybe TRBD1 (5 bases). The CDR3 protein is CASSYSPGAGQRGYTF. The CDR3 nucleotides are TGTGCCAGCAGTTACTCCCCCGGGGCAGGGCAGAGAGGCTACACCTTC.